This T cell receptor (beta chain) was sequenced in a study of shared clonotypes between healthy human individuals. In the study overall: The composition of the donors was two women and a few men aged 18 to 49. CD4 naive cells filled three plates per donor, CD4 memory three, CD8 naive two and CD8 memory one. Notes on the study in general: Sharing of clonotypes among donors was expected to vary with sequencing depth. Rarefaction revealed incomplete sorted-subset sequencing despite large depth.

This clone was counted a few times. Its specificity is unknown. This CDR3 comprises 18 residues. Germline V gene data show CDR1 as MGHRA and CDR2 as YSYEKL. V lost 4 bases and J lost 1; bases outside the gene matches: 11. Clones were sequenced by immunoSEQ multiplex PCR, and TCRdb holds only the in-frame ones, with some missing. The table has over 850,000 clones, 75% to 80% seen once. The source is a man between 18 and 29 years old in good health. Some clones in this sample may be carry-over from other donors' samples. The chain joins TRBV4-1 to TRBJ2-3, with TRBD1 matching over 10 bases. Sequencing was carried out using memory CD4+ T cells from PBMCs. Subset described: CD45RA-negative fraction. CDR3 sequence: CASSLGEGQGHRTDTQYF. The DNA for the CDR3 is TGCGCCAGCAGCCTCGGGGAGGGACAGGGGCACCGCACAGATACGCAGTATTTT.